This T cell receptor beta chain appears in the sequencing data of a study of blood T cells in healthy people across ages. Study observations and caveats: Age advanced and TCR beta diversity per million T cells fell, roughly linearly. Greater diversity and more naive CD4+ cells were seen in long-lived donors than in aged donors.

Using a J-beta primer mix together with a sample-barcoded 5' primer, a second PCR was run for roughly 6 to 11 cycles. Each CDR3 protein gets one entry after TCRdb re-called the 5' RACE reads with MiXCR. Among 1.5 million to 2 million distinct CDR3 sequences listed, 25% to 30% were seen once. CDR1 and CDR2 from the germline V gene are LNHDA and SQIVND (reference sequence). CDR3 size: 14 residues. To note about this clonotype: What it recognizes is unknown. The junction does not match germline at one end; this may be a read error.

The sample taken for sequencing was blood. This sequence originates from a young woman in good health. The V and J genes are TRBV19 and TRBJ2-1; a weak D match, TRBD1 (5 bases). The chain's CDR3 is CASSTSRVGNVQFF. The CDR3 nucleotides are TGTGCCAGTAGTACTTCCAGGGTGGGAAATGTGCAGTTCTTC.